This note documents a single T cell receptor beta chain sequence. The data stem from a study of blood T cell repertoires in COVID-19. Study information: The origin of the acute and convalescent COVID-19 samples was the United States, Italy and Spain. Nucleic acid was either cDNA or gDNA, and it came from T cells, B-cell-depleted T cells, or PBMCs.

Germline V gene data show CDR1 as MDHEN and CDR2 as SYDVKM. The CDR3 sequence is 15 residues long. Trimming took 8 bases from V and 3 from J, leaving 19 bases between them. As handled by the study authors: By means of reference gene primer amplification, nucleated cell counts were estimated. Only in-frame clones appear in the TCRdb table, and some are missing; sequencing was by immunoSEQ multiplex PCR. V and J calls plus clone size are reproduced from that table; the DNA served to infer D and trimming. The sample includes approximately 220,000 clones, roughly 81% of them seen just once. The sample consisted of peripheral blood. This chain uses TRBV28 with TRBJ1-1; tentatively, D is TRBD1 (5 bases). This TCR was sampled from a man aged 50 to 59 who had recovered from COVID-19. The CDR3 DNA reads TGTGCCAGCGCAGCCGGGGAGGGGAGATACACTGAAGCTTTCTTT. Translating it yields CASAAGEGRYTEAFF.